The entry that follows covers one TCR beta chain sequence. No antigen is known for it. All TRB cDNA libraries came from 5' RACE performed with UMI labels. Reanalyzing the 5' RACE reads, TCRdb keeps one entry per CDR3 protein, without DNA. In all, the sample yields about 130,000 distinct CDR3 sequences. The sample is drawn from a study of CXCR3-negative and CXCR3-positive naive CD8 T cells. General study findings and limits: Compared with CXCR3-negative naive cells, CXCR3-positive naive cells showed more hydrophobic TRB CDR3s.

This CDR3 has 13 amino acids. What was sequenced was naive CXCR3+ CD8+ T cells from blood. Subset given: CD45RO-CCR7+CD27+CD95- naive CD8+ T cells expressing CXCR3 (TNR3+). This clonotype originated in a human donor in good health. Some clones in this sample may be carry-over from other donors' samples. The chain carries TRBV12-3 or TRBV12-4 and TRBJ2-3; absent DNA, TCRdb's TRBD1 call cannot be checked. Here the CDR3 reads CASSPGTLHTQYF.